This T cell receptor beta chain was identified during a study of cytomegalovirus exposure and HLA in healthy donors listed by TCRdb under 2017. Regarding the complete study: An earlier analysis of roughly 500 of the donors reported approximately 300 Gb of sequence data and some 110 million unique TCR beta sequences obtained from roughly 180 million T cells. Among some 410 genotyped donors of the cohort, an average of about 240,000 unique TCR beta nucleotide sequences were sequenced per donor, 15% to 20% of them non-productive. The study aimed to test whether signatures of past pathogen exposure could be identified by cataloging public T cell receptors. In addition to the first cohort of 650 to 800 subjects, a separate validation cohort of 120 different subjects was used. Among the roughly 400 genotyped donors, 81% belonged to the genetic ancestry cluster associated with self-reported Caucasian donors. Every repertoire in the discovery cohort had been generated on one and the same sequencing platform. Class I and class II HLA loci were covered by the typing at four-digit resolution. To predict cytomegalovirus infection status, the study brought together high-throughput TCR immunosequencing, statistical association of individual TCRs with disease status, and machine learning. Donor age, sex, ethnicity and CMV serostatus were compiled together with the repertoire data. A later analysis re-examined previously published TCR beta repertoires from around 670 donors and added high-resolution HLA genotyping to investigate patterns of TCR occurrence. Rather than using new phenotypic data, the later analysis identified candidate immune exposures from TCR beta sequences and from how often those sequences occurred across donors. To decide whether each TCR beta V gene segment behaved as functional or pseudogenic, an earlier analysis of several hundred of the donors relied on high-throughput TCR beta sequencing. Roughly 5 DR-DQ haplotypes were treated as single units for association and clustering because of strong linkage in the cohort. Around 300 gigabases of sequencing data and 70 million to 100 million unique TCR sequences were included in an early release covering over 600 HLA-typed donors. Using immunosequencing, the study profiled T cell repertoires from 640 or so subjects and related those repertoires to cytomegalovirus serostatus. A later genetic analysis used genome-wide SNP genotypes for about 60% of the roughly 700 donors, treating that subset as a discovery cohort. Typing coverage differed by locus: A, B, C, DRB1 and DQB1 were typed in about 620-640 donors, DQA1 in about 550, DPA1 in 600 to 610, and DPB1 in 450 to 490.

The junction shows trimming of 10 bases on V and 1 base on J, and the gene matches do not reach 8 bases of it. The germline V gene provides CDR1 MDHEN and CDR2 SYDVKM. Reading from cysteine to phenylalanine, the CDR3 counts 16 amino acids. The DNA shown is the 48-base CDR3, in frame from base 1. The cohort was made up of hundreds of healthy bone marrow donors. At the time of sampling, all cohort members were nominally healthy, though unrecorded immune exposures were likely present. The donor was CMV seronegative and was included in the group of approximately 350 seronegative cohort members. A peripheral blood sample was collected from each donor, and TCR beta sequencing was performed on peripheral blood mononuclear cells. Genomic DNA was extracted from the blood cell samples with the Qiagen DNeasy Blood Extraction Kit. The library was produced with the immunoSEQ multiplex PCR assay. For the multiplex PCR, a mixture combining 60 forward primers for TCR Vbeta segments and 13 reverse primers for TCR Jbeta segments was used. Amplification of the CDR3 region of rearranged TCR beta genes was performed with a multiplex PCR assay on genomic DNA. The Illumina HiSeq System was used to sequence the amplified TCR beta libraries as 87-base-pair reads. The original pipeline was this. In a later analysis, 80 million or so unique TCR beta chains were counted across the approximately 640 repertoires, and roughly 11 million of these chains were shared by at least two donors. Raw reads were error-corrected and collapsed into unique sequences by a nearest-neighbor algorithm in which closely related sequences were merged to remove PCR and sequencing errors. V, D and J gene segments were assigned by aligning CDR3 sequences to IMGT reference sequences. For a sequence to be retained, a match of at least six nucleotides to both a V gene segment and a J gene segment was required. Rearrangements were called productive when the CDR3 lacked stop codons and stayed in frame with V and J; all others were non-productive. CDR3 was defined by IMGT convention, running from the second conserved V-encoded cysteine to the conserved J-encoded phenylalanine. Sequences without an unambiguous match to a single V gene segment were excluded from the earlier analysis of 587 of the donors. In an earlier analysis of several hundred of the donors, V segments were called functional above 56.7% productive rearrangements and were called segregating when the between-donor standard deviation exceeded 5%. To diagnose cytomegalovirus status from the catalog of TCR beta chain sequences, a statistical classification framework was built. In a later analysis, TCR nucleotide sequences were compared against IMGT/GENE-DB human TR gene sequences so that V and J genes could be assigned. The TCRdist pipeline was used in a later analysis to assign CDR3 sequences and most-parsimonious VDJ recombination scenarios. A later analysis defined each TCR beta chain by its CDR3 amino acid sequence plus V-gene family, and excluded reads lacking a unique V-gene family. To address suspected cross-contamination and a sequencing artifact, a later analysis removed over 500 highly shared, low-generation-probability nucleotide sequences. For each public chain, a later analysis derived a clonal expansion index from normalized ranks of inferred template counts within each repertoire. In a later analysis, generation probabilities were computed using a VDJ recombination model fitted to out-of-frame rearrangements, and the results were checked against IGoR. In a later analysis, hypergeometric tests were used to score TCR-TCR, TCR-HLA and TCR-CMV co-occurrence, with a repertoire-size bias correction applied to TCR pairs. A later analysis estimated false discovery rates by permuting HLA or CMV assignments 20 times. A later analysis grouped co-occurring TCRs with DBSCAN, adding TCRdist sequence similarity when clustering within HLA-allele-positive subsets. For co-occurrence clustering, repertoires with fewer than 30,000 or more than 120,000 public chains were excluded, along with five repertoires with anomalous nucleotide sharing. Not all clones reach the TCRdb copy of this immuneACCESS table, which keeps in-frame sequences only. Checked studies attribute under half of the gap to unresolved V genes and leave the rest unexplained. The D gene and trimming were derived from the DNA, and the V and J assignments and clone size from that table. This sample gives about 150,000 clones in total; over 70% of them show up just once. The ten most abundant clones make up approximately 1.5% of the sample.

As regards this clone: The specificity of this receptor is unknown. Within one base of it there is no much larger clone, and no base qualities were kept.

Results and caveats for the whole study, not just this receptor: Most TCR sequences were seen in very few donors, while some public TCRs were found in many individuals. In a later analysis, TCR association rates were found to vary across HLA loci, with the most associated TCRs seen for DRB1 alleles and the fewest for HLA-C alleles. Because counts were too low, about 18 rarely observed V segments, including chromosome 9 orphons, were left out of the earlier analysis of several hundred of the donors. A cluster of highly shared sequence variants was judged likely to represent a technical artifact of the sequencing pipeline. The classifier was reported to diagnose cytomegalovirus status with high specificity and sensitivity in both the original cohort and the validation cohort. The only immune exposure information available for the cohort was CMV serostatus. Linkage disequilibrium might explain the correlated functional status among segregating V segments, but an unknown experimental factor could not be ruled out. The authors suggested that the approach could potentially be extended to other disease states and immunological phenotypes. Some IMGT-functional V segments, including TRBV6-2 and TRBV6-3, could not be distinguished by the 87-base-pair reads and were therefore excluded. The study gave a list of some 150 TCR beta chains associated with cytomegalovirus. In a later genetic analysis, a missense DCLRE1C variant was associated with V-gene and J-gene trimming of TCR beta chains, and the association was replicated in an independent cohort. In vitro tests confirmed that a few of the cytomegalovirus-associated TCR beta chains recognize cytomegalovirus antigens. A further reported finding was that TCR beta sequences accurately predicted the HLA-A and HLA-B alleles for most subjects in the first cohort. A later genetic analysis reported fewer N-insertions in productive TCRs among donors in an Asian-associated ancestry cluster than the roughly 700-donor mean. Several of the top co-occurrence clusters appeared to be linked to parvovirus B19, influenza, CMV and Epstein-Barr virus, according to a later analysis. The presence/absence analyses assumed that sequencing depth was roughly uniform across donors, and that assumption may not be true. This cohort had only TCR beta chains sequenced, and the lack of alpha or paired-chain data limited which features could be detected. A later analysis found that most CMV-associated TCR beta chains appeared HLA-restricted, with HLA associations seemingly driven largely by CMV exposure. When HLA alleles, especially DR and DQ, strongly co-occurred, attributing TCR associations to individual alleles was difficult. Compared with equally common non-associated chains, HLA-associated TCR beta chains in a later analysis were more clonally expanded and had lower generation probabilities. At a false discovery rate of 0.05, a later analysis linked around 15,000 TCR beta sequences to specific HLA alleles. HLA typing was unavailable for some donors at each locus, so association tests used only the typed subset. In an earlier analysis of 587 of the donors, most TCR beta V segments appeared in productive rearrangements about 87% or about 30% of the time, broadly matching IMGT annotations.

Material: PBMCs. The chain is encoded by TRBV28 joined to TRBJ1-5; TRBD1 aligns with 12 central bases. The sequence was collected from a woman between 25 and 40 years old in good health and CMV-seronegative. The sequenced DNA: TGTGCCACCTTCCGGGACAGGGGGCCGAGCAATCAGCCCCAGCATTTT. The encoded protein is CATFRDRGPSNQPQHF.